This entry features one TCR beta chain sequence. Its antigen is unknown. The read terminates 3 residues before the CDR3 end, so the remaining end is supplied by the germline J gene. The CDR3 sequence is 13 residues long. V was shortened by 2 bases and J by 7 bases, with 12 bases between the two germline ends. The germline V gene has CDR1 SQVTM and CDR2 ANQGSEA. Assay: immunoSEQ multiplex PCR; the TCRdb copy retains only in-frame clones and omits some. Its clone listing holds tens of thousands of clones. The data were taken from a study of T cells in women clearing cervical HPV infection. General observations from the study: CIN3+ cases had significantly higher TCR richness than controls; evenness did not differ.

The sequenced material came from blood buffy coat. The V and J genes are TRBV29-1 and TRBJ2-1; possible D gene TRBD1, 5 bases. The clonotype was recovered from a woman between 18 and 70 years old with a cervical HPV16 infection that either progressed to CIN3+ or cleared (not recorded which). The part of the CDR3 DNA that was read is TGCAGCGTTGAAATTCGGCAGGGAAATGAG. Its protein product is CSVEIRQGNE. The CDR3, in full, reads CSVEIRQGNEQFF.